The next 29 T cell receptor beta chains were all read from a single sample in a study of OX40 agonist ivuxolimab in advanced cancers. Sequencing was performed with immunoSEQ multiplex PCR; in TCRdb, only in-frame clones are kept and a portion is missing. The data contain around 73,000 clones, about nine tenths of them singletons. The source was CD4+ or CD8+ T cells sorted from blood, collected in a trial of the OX40 agonist ivuxolimab. These receptors originate from an adult with an advanced solid tumor such as melanoma, head and neck, liver or kidney cancer.

The chain is built from TRBV10-2 and TRBJ1-2; possibly TRBD1 for D (5 bases). V was trimmed by 3 bases and J by 4 bases, leaving 6 bases between them. The germline CDR1 and CDR2 sequences are WSHSY and SAAADI. This CDR3 has 12 amino acids. The CDR3 DNA follows: TGCGCCAGCAGTGATGACAGCTATGGCTACACCTTC. Residues: CASSDDSYGYTF.

CDR3 sequence reads: CASSIVLGGPYEQYF. The CDR3 nucleotides read TGTGCCAGTAGTATAGTCCTGGGCGGACCCTACGAGCAGTACTTC. The rearrangement joins TRBV19 to TRBJ2-7; D gene ambiguous. The CDR3 length is 15 residues. The ends were cut back, 1 base at V and 2 bases at J, with 12 bases in the middle. Germline V gene data show CDR1 as LNHDA and CDR2 as SQIVND (reference sequence).

V is TRBV7-6 and J is TRBJ2-2, with D unclear. The CDR3 spans 14 residues. V lost 1 base and J lost 4, with 7 bases in between. Germline-derived CDR1 and CDR2 are SGHVS and FNYEAQ. The CDR3 sequence is CASSLGRTTGELFF. Here the CDR3 DNA reads TGTGCCAGCAGCTTAGGGCGCACCACCGGGGAGCTGTTTTTT.

V gene TRBV9 combines with J gene TRBJ1-2, with TRBD1 identical over 9 bases. Germline values: CDR1 SGDLS, CDR2 YYNGEE. J lost 8 bases, V lost 0 bases, and 11 bases had no gene match. The CDR3 consists of 16 residues. In DNA form, the CDR3 reads TGTGCCAGCAGCGTAGGTTCTGGGGACAGGGAAGACGGCTACACCTTC. Translated: CASSVGSGDREDGYTF.

The chain joins TRBV9 to TRBJ2-3, with TRBD2 matching over 9 bases. The CDR3 is made up of 15 amino acids. V lost 2 bases to trimming and J lost 5 bases; unmatched junction nucleotides: 6. Germline CDR1 is SGDLS and CDR2 is YYNGEE. The chain's CDR3 is CASSVEAGGLDTQYF. In DNA form, the CDR3 reads TGTGCCAGCAGCGTCGAAGCGGGAGGTCTAGATACGCAGTATTTT.

The chain joins TRBV10-2 to TRBJ2-5, with 8 bases identical to TRBD2. Trimming took 6 bases from V and 5 from J; bases not matched to a gene: 5. The CDR3 runs 13 residues. CDR1 is WSHSY, CDR2 SAAADI, per germline. The CDR3 is CASSGGRQETQYF. CDR3 DNA: TGCGCCAGCAGCGGCGGGAGGCAGGAGACCCAGTACTTC.

The rearrangement uses TRBV27 and TRBJ2-3, with 14 bases identical to TRBD2. Trimming took 5 bases from V and 1 from J; bases not matched to a gene: 8. The CDR3 runs 18 residues. Germline CDR1 reads MNHEY; CDR2 reads SMNVEV (reference sequence). CDR3 sequence: CASSIHGLAGGGTDTQYF. The CDR3 DNA sequence: TGTGCCAGCAGTATTCACGGACTAGCGGGGGGTGGCACAGATACGCAGTATTTT.

The chain has TRBV9 and TRBJ1-3; a possible D gene is TRBD1 (6 bases). Germline-derived CDR1 and CDR2 are SGDLS and YYNGEE. The CDR3 runs 16 residues. V shed 3 bases and J shed 0 bases, with 13 bases lying between them. CDR3 in amino acids: CASSAPQGPSGNTIYF. The DNA of the CDR3 is TGTGCCAGCAGCGCCCCGCAGGGGCCCTCTGGAAACACCATATATTTT.

The CDR3 protein is CAISESGGAPGEQFF. Written as DNA, the CDR3 is TGTGCCATCAGTGAGTCTGGGGGGGCCCCGGGGGAGCAGTTCTTC. This sequence joins TRBV10-3 and TRBJ2-1, with a possible D match to TRBD2 (7 bases). This CDR3 region has 15 residues. Trimming took 0 bases from V and 10 from J, leaving 16 bases between them. Germline V gene sequence: CDR1 ENHRY, CDR2 SYGVKD.

The chain is built from TRBV4-1 and TRBJ2-7; D is possibly TRBD1 (6 bases). V was cut by 0 bases and J by 7 bases, with 16 bases left in between. Germline V gene sequence: CDR1 MGHRA, CDR2 YSYEKL. The CDR3 has 15 residues. CDR3 nucleotide sequence: TGCGCCAGCAGCCAAGATCTGGGTAGGGGGTCGGAGCAGTACTTC. Translation gives CASSQDLGRGSEQYF.

V usage is TRBV4-1 and J usage is TRBJ1-2; perhaps TRBD1 as D (6 bases). This CDR3 has 13 residues. V lost 2 bases to trimming and J lost 3 bases, with 7 bases between them. Germline CDR1 reads MGHRA; CDR2 reads YSYEKL. The CDR3 nucleotides read TGCGCCAGCAGCCAACACAGGGACTATGGCTACACCTTC. As protein: CASSQHRDYGYTF.

This clone was counted a single time. The rearrangement links TRBV4-1 to TRBJ1-6; D is perhaps TRBD1 (6 bases). The CDR3 has 15 amino acids. V lost 4 bases and J lost 6, with 13 bases in between. Looked up from germline, CDR1 is MGHRA and CDR2 is YSYEKL. Here the CDR3 reads CASSPSWGANSPLHF. CDR3 nucleotide sequence: TGCGCCAGCAGCCCGAGTTGGGGGGCTAATTCACCCCTCCACTTT.

This rearrangement joins TRBV27 to TRBJ2-7, with D tentatively TRBD1 (6 bases). CDR1 is MNHEY, CDR2 SMNVEV, per germline (reference sequence). This CDR3 is 15 amino acids long. Trimming took 0 bases from V and 8 from J, leaving 17 bases between them. The DNA for the CDR3 is TGTGCCAGCAGTTTATCGATTGGGACACCTATTAAGCAGTACTTC. It encodes CASSLSIGTPIKQYF.

The chain carries TRBV12-2 and TRBJ2-7; TRBD2 reflects the table's D call only, with no check against the DNA. TRBV12-2 is noted as a pseudogene. The CDR3 runs 12 residues. CDR3 in DNA: TGTGCAAGTCGCTTAGGCGGGTACGAGCAGTACTTC. This sequence encodes CASRLGGYEQYF.

The rearrangement joins TRBV14 to TRBJ2-3; D ambiguous. Looked up from germline, CDR1 is SGHDN and CDR2 is FVKESK. The CDR3 length is 15 residues. V lost 1 base, J lost 2 bases, and 10 bases lay in between. The CDR3, as DNA: TGTGCCAGCAGCCAAGGCCAGATCCCCACAGATACGCAGTATTTT. It specifies CASSQGQIPTDTQYF.

The rearrangement links TRBV25-1 to TRBJ2-5, with no clear D. This CDR3 region has 15 residues. CDR1 and CDR2 from the germline V gene are MGHDK and SYGVNS. Trimming pared 8 bases from V and 4 bases from J, leaving 20 bases between. The chain's CDR3 is CASAYPRLGGETQYF. CDR3 nucleotide sequence: TGTGCCAGCGCCTACCCCCGGCTGGGTGGAGAGACCCAGTACTTC.

This clone came up once. The gene calls are TRBV2 and TRBJ2-2, with a tentative D call TRBD1 (5 bases). With 3 bases removed from V and 6 bases from J, the gap between germline ends came to 14 bases. Per germline, CDR1 SNHLY and CDR2 FYNNEI. This CDR3 comprises 15 residues. CDR3 sequence (DNA): TGTGCCAGCAGTGAGGCAGGGATGGTGGCCGGGGAGCTGTTTTTT. As protein: CASSEAGMVAGELFF.

The chain carries TRBV19 and TRBJ2-7, with D possibly being TRBD1 (6 bases). Germline values: CDR1 LNHDA, CDR2 SQIVND (reference sequence). Trimming pared 5 bases from V and 0 bases from J, leaving 8 bases between. This CDR3 region has 13 residues. The CDR3 DNA follows: TGTGCCAGTAGTTCGGACAGCTCCTACGAGCAGTACTTC. Protein sequence: CASSSDSSYEQYF.

The rearrangement links TRBV10-3 to TRBJ2-4; the match to TRBD1 covers 9 bases. This CDR3 has 14 residues. Unmatched junction bases numbered 3, after V lost 9 bases and J lost 0 bases. The germline V gene encodes CDR1 ENHRY and CDR2 SYGVKD. As DNA, the CDR3 is TGTGCCATAGGACAGGGGATAGCCAAAAACATTCAGTACTTC. It yields the protein CAIGQGIAKNIQYF.

This sequence joins TRBV27 and TRBJ1-1; 7 bases line up with TRBD1. With V trimmed by 8 bases and J by 5 bases, 20 bases remained unmatched. Germline loops: CDR1 MNHEY, CDR2 SMNVEV (reference sequence). The CDR3 consists of 17 residues. The CDR3 reads CASAPRGGTGEGTEAFF. For the CDR3, the DNA is TGTGCCAGCGCCCCCCGCGGCGGAACAGGGGAGGGGACTGAAGCTTTCTTT.

This rearrangement joins TRBV4-1 to TRBJ2-5; 7 bases fit TRBD2. From germline, CDR1 is MGHRA and CDR2 YSYEKL. The CDR3 covers 13 residues. The V segment lost 5 bases and the J segment 2 bases; nucleotides outside the gene matches: 2. CDR3 bases: TGCGCCAGCAGCTGGACTAGGCAAGAGACCCAGTACTTC. Amino acids: CASSWTRQETQYF.

This clone was counted a single time. The chain joins TRBV5-1 to TRBJ2-7; D gene unclear. V dropped 0 bases and J dropped 4 bases, with 5 bases sitting between them. The CDR3 has 12 residues. Germline-derived CDR1 and CDR2 are SGHRS and YFSETQ. CDR3 nucleotide sequence: TGCGCCAGCAGCTTGGAGGGATACGAGCAGTACTTC. Encoded protein: CASSLEGYEQYF.

This clone was detected only once. The chain recombines TRBV5-4 with TRBJ2-7; no clear D. Deletions cut 0 bases from V and 3 bases from J, with 13 bases between. The CDR3 sequence is 15 residues long. Germline CDR1 and CDR2: SGHNT and YYREEE (reference sequence). CDR3 sequence: CASSLDPATNYEQYF. The CDR3 region has the DNA TGTGCCAGCAGCTTGGATCCTGCGACAAACTACGAGCAGTACTTC.

The chain has TRBV6-6 and TRBJ2-7; a possible D gene is TRBD1 (6 bases). Looked up from germline, CDR1 is MNHNY and CDR2 is SVGAGI (reference sequence). V lost 5 bases and J 2 bases, leaving 13 bases between the germline ends. The CDR3 has 14 residues. The CDR3 sequence is CASSTATGAYEQYF. The CDR3 DNA sequence: TGTGCCAGCAGTACAGCGACAGGAGCCTACGAGCAGTACTTC.

The chain couples TRBV5-1 to TRBJ2-7; no definite D call. The V gene's germline CDR1 is SGHRS and CDR2 YFSETQ. V lost 3 bases and J lost 2, with 15 bases in between. The CDR3 is 15 amino acids. This chain's CDR3 is CASSSVGLGTYEQYF. CDR3 DNA sequence: TGCGCCAGCAGCTCGGTGGGGTTAGGTACCTACGAGCAGTACTTC. Complete variable domain (other parts from reference TRBV5-1 and TRBJ2-7): KAGVTQTPRYLIKTRGQQVTLSCSPISGHRSVSWYQQTPGQGLQFLFEYFSETQRNKGNFPGRFSGRQFSNSRSEMNVSTLELGDSALYLCASSSVGLGTYEQYFGPGTRLTVT.

The rearrangement links TRBV27 to TRBJ1-1, with no clear D. Deletions cut 10 bases from V and 2 bases from J, with 14 bases between. CDR3 length: 13 amino acids. From germline, CDR1 is MNHEY and CDR2 SMNVEV (reference sequence). The CDR3 sequence: CATFTRGNTEAFF. DNA for the CDR3: TGTGCCACCTTCACACGGGGAAACACTGAAGCTTTCTTT.

This rearrangement joins TRBV10-3 to TRBJ2-1, with 9 bases fitting TRBD2. The CDR3 sequence is 13 residues long. The germline CDR1 and CDR2 sequences are ENHRY and SYGVKD. V lost 7 bases to trimming and J lost 8 bases; unmatched junction nucleotides: 6. The DNA for the CDR3 is TGTGCCATCATGAGCGGGGGGAGTTATGAGCAGTTCTTC. Translated, it gives CAIMSGGSYEQFF.

The rearrangement joins TRBV28 to TRBJ2-5; D is unresolved. Germline CDR1 is MDHEN and CDR2 is SYDVKM. V lost 9 bases to trimming and J lost 1 base, with 6 bases between them. The CDR3 length is 11 residues. This CDR3 is CARLGQETQYF. The CDR3 DNA follows: TGTGCCAGATTGGGCCAAGAGACCCAGTACTTC.

The chain links TRBV11-3 to TRBJ1-3; 8 bases are shared with TRBD1. This CDR3 region has 15 residues. V lost 4 bases, J lost 3 bases, and 5 bases stayed unmatched. CDR1 is SGHNT, CDR2 YENEEA, per germline. DNA for the CDR3: TGTGCCAGCAGCTCGACAGGGGATCATGGAAACACCATATATTTT. It specifies CASSSTGDHGNTIYF.